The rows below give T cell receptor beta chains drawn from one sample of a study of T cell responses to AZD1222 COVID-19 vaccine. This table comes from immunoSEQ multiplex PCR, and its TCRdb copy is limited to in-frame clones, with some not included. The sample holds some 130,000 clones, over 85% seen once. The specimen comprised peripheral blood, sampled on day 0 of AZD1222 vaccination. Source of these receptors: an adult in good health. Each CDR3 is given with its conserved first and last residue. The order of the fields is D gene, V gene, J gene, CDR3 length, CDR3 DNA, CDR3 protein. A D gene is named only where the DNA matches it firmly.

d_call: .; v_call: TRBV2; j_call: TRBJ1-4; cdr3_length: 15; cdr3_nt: TGTGCCAGCAGTGCTCCGACAGGCGAGGGTGAAAAACTGTTTTTT; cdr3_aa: CASSAPTGEGEKLFF
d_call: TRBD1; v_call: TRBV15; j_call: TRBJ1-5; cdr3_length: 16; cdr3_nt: TGTGCCACCAGCAGCGGTCGACAGGGTGGGAATCAGCCCCAGCATTTT; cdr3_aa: CATSSGRQGGNQPQHF
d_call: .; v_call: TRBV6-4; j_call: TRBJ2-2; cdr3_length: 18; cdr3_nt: TGTGCCAGCAGTGACTCGAATCGTCCTAACCTTAACACCGGGGAGCTGTTTTTT; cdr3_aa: CASSDSNRPNLNTGELFF
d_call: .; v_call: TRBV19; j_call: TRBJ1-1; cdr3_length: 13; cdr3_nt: TGTGCCAGTAAGACCCACTCGAACACTGAAGCTTTCTTT; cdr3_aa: CASKTHSNTEAFF
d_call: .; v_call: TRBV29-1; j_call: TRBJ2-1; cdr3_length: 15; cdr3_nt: TGCAGCGCTATTTTGGGACTCAGCTCCTACAATGAGCAGTTCTTC; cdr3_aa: CSAILGLSSYNEQFF
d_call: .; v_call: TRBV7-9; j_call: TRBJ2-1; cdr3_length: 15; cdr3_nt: TGTGCCAGCAGCAAAAGGGACTGGCCCTACAATGAGCAGTTCTTC; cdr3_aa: CASSKRDWPYNEQFF
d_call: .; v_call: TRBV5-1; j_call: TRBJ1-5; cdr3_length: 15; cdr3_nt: TGCGCCAGCAGCTTGGGGGGAAAAAGCAATCAGCCCCAGCATTTT; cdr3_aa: CASSLGGKSNQPQHF
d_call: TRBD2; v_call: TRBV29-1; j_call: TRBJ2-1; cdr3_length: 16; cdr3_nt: TGCAGCGTGAAAGGGACTAGCGGGAGCACCTACAATGAGCAGTTCTTC; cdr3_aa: CSVKGTSGSTYNEQFF
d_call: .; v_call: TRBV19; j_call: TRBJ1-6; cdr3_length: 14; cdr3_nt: TGTGCCAGTAGTATTACGACGGATTATTCACCCCTCCACTTT; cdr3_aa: CASSITTDYSPLHF
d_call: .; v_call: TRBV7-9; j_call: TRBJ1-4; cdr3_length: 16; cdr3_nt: TGTGCCAGCAGCGAAATGGGGCGGACAGTTAATGAAAAACTGTTTTTT; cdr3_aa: CASSEMGRTVNEKLFF
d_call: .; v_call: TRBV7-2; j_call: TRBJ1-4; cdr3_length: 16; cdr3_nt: TGTGCCAGCAGCTTAATGAAGCTCGGGGTTAATGAAAAACTGTTTTTT; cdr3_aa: CASSLMKLGVNEKLFF
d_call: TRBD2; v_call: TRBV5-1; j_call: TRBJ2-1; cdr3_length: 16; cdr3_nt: TGCGCCAGCAGCCTGGGACTAGCGGGAGGAGGTAATGAGCAGTTCTTC; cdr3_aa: CASSLGLAGGGNEQFF
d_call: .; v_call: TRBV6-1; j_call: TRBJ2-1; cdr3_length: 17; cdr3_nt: TGTGCCAGCAGTGAAAAGATCCGGGATAGCGAGTACAATGAGCAGTTCTTC; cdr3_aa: CASSEKIRDSEYNEQFF
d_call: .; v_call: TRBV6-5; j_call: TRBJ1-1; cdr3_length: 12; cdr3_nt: TGTGCCAGCGGGAGGATGTTGACTGAAGCTTTCTTT; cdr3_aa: CASGRMLTEAFF
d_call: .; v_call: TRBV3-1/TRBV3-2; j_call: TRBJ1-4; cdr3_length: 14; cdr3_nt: TGTGCCAGCAGCCAATGGGAGTTTAATGAAAAACTGTTTTTT; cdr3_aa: CASSQWEFNEKLFF
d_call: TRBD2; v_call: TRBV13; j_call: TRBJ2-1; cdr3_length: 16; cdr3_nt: TGTGCCAGCAGCACCCCTAGCGGGAGGGCCCACAATGAGCAGTTCTTC; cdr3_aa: CASSTPSGRAHNEQFF
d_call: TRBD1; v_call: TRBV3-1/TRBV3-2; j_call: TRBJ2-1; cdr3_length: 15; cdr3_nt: TGTGCCAGCAGCCAAGAGGGACAGGGGGCAGGGGAGCAGTTCTTC; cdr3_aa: CASSQEGQGAGEQFF
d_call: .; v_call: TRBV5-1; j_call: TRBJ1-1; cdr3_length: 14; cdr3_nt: TGCGCCAGCAGCTTACTACGGGAGAACACTGAAGCTTTCTTT; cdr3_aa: CASSLLRENTEAFF
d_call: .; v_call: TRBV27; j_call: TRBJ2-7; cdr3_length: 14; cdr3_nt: TGTGCCAGCAGTTTAGCAGGGTTTGGCTACGAGCAGTACTTC; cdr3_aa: CASSLAGFGYEQYF
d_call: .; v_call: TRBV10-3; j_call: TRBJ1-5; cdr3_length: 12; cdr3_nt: TGTGCCATCAGTGTCGACAGCCAGCCCCAGCATTTT; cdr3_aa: CAISVDSQPQHF
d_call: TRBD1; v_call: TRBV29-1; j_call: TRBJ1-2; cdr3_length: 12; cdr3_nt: TGCAGCTCGGACAGGGGACAGGATGGCTACACCTTC; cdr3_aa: CSSDRGQDGYTF
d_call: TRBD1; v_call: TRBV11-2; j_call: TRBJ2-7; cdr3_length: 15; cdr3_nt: TGTGCCAGCAGCTTTCCCGGGACAGGGGGCGTGGAGCAGTACTTC; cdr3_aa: CASSFPGTGGVEQYF
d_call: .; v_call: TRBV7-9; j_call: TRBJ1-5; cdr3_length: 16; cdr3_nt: TGTGCCAGCAGCCCCGGTGTAGGTTATAGCAATCAGCCCCAGCATTTT; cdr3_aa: CASSPGVGYSNQPQHF
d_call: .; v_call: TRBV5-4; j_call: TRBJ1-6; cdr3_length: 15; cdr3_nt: TGTGCCAGCAGCTTGGTCGGGGGGCGAGATTCACCCCTCCACTTT; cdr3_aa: CASSLVGGRDSPLHF
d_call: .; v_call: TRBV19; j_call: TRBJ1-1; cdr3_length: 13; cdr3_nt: TGTGCCAGTAGTATCTTGTGGTACACTGAAGCTTTCTTT; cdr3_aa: CASSILWYTEAFF
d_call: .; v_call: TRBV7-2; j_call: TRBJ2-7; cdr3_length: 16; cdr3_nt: TGTGCCAGCAGCTCACACTCCCGGGACGCCAACTACGAGCAGTACTTC; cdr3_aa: CASSSHSRDANYEQYF
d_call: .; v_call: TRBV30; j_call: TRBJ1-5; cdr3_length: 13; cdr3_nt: TGTGCCTGGAGTGCCAGTTCCAATCAGCCCCAGCATTTT; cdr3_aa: CAWSASSNQPQHF